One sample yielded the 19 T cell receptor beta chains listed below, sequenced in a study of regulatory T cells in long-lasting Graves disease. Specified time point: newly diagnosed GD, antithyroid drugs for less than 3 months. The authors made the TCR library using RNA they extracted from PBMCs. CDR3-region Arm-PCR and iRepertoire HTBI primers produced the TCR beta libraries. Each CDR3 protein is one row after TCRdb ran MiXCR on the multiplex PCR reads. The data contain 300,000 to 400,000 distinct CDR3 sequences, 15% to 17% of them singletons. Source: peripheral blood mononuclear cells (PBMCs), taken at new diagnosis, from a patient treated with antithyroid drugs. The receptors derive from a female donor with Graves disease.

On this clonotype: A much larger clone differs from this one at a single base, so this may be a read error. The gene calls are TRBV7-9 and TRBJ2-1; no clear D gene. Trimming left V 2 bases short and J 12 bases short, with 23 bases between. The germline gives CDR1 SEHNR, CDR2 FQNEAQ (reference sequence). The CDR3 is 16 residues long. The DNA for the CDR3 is TGTGCCAGCAGCTTAAGGGAATACCGAGCTTTTAGTGGGCAGTTCTTC. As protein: CASSLREYRAFSGQFF.

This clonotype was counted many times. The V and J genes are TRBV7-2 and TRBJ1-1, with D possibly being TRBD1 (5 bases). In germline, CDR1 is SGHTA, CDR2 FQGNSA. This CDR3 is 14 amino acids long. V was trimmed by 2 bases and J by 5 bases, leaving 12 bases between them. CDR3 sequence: CASSLYGRGTEAFF. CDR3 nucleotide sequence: TGTGCCAGCAGCTTATACGGCCGGGGGACTGAAGCTTTCTTT.

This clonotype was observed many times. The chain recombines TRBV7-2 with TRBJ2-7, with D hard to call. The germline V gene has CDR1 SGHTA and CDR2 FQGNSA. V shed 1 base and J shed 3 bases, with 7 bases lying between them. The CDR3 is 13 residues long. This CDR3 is CASSLDLLYEQYF. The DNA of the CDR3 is TGTGCCAGCAGCTTAGACTTACTCTACGAGCAGTACTTC.

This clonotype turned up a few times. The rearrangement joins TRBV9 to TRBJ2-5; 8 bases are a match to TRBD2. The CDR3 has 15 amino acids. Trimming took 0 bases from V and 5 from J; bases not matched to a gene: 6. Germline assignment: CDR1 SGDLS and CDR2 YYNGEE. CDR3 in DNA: TGTGCCAGCAGCGTAGGGCGGGGGGTCGGGGAGACCCAGTACTTC. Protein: CASSVGRGVGETQYF.

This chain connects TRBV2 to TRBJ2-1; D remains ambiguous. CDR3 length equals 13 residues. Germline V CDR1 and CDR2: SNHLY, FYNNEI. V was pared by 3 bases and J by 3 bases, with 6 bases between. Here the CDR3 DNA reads TGTGCCAGCAGTGATGGGGTCTACAATGAGCAGTTCTTC. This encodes CASSDGVYNEQFF.

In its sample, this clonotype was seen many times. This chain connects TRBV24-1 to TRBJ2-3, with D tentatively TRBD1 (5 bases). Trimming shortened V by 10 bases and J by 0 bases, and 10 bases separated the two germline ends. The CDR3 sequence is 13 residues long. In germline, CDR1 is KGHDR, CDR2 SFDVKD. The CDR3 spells CATGAPSTDTQYF. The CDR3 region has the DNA TGTGCCACTGGGGCTCCTAGCACAGATACGCAGTATTTT.

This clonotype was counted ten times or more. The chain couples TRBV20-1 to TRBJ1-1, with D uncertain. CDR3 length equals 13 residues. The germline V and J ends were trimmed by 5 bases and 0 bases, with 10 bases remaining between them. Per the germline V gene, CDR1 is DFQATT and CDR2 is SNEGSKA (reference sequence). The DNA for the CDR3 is TGCAGTGCTCCGAACGTTATGAACACTGAAGCTTTCTTT. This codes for CSAPNVMNTEAFF.

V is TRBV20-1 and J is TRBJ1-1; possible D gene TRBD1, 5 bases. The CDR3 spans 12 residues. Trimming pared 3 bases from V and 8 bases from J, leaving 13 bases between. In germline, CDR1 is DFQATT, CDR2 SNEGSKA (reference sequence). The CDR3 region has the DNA TGCAGTGCTAGTATCAGGGTATTGGAAGCTTTCTTT. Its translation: CSASIRVLEAFF.

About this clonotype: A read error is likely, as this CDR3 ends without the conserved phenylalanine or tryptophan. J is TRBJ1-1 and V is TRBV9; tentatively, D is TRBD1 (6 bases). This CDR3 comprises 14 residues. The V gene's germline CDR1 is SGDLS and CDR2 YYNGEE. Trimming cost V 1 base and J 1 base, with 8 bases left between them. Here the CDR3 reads CASSVRGENTEAFL. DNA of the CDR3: TGTGCCAGCAGCGTAAGGGGGGAGAACACTGAAGCTTTCCTT.

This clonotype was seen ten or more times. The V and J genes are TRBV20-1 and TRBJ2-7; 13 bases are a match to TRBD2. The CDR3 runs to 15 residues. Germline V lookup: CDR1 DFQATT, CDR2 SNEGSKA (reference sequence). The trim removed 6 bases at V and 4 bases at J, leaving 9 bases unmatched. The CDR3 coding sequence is TGCAGTGCCAGTACGGGACTAGCGGGATTGTACGAGCAGTACTTC. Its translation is CSASTGLAGLYEQYF.

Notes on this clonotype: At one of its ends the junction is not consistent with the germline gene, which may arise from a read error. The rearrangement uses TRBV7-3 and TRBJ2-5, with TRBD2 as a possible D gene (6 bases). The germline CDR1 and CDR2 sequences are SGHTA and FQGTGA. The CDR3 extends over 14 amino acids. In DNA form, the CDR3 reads TGTGCCAGCAGTTTAACTAGCATCCAAGAGACCCAGTACTTC. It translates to CASSLTSIQETQYF.

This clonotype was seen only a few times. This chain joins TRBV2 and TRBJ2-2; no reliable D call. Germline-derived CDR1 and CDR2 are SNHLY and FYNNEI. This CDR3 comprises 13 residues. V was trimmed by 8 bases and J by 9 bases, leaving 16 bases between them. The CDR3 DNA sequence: TGTGCCAGCGAACAGTGGGCCGCCAGGGAGCTGTTTTTT. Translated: CASEQWAARELFF.

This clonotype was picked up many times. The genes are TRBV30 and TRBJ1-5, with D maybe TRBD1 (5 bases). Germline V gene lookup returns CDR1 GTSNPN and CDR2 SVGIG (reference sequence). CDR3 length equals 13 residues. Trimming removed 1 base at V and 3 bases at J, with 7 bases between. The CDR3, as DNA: TGTGCCTGGAGTGCAGGGTACAATCAGCCCCAGCATTTT. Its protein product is CAWSAGYNQPQHF.

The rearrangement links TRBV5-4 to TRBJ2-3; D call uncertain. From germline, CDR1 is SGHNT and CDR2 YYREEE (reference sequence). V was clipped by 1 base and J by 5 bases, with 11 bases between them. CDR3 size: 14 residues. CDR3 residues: CASSLSMRKDTQYF. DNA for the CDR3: TGTGCCAGCAGCTTGTCAATGCGGAAAGATACGCAGTATTTT.

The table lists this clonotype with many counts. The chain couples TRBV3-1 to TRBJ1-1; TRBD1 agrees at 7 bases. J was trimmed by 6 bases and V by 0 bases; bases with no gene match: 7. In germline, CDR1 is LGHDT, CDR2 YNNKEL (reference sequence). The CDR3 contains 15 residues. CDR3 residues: CASSQDTGAVSEAFF. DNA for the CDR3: TGTGCCAGCAGCCAAGATACAGGGGCAGTGTCTGAAGCTTTCTTT.

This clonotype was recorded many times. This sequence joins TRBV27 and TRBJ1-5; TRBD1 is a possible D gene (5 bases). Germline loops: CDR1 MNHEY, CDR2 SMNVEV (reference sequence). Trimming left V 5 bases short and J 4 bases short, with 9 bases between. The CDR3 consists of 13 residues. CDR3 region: CASSEGWNQPQHF. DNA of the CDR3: TGTGCCAGCAGTGAGGGGTGGAATCAGCCCCAGCATTTT.

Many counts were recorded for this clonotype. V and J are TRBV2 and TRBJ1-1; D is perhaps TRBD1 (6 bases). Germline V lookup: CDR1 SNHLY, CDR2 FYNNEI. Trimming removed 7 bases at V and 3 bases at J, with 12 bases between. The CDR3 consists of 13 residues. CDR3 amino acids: CASIEGVDTEAFF. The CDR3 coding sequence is TGTGCCAGCATAGAGGGGGTCGACACTGAAGCTTTCTTT.

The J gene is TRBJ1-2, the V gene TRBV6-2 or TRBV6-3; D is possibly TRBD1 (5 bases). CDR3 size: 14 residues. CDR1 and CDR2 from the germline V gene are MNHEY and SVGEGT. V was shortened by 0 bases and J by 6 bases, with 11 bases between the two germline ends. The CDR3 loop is CASSYSPGGDGYTF. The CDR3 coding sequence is TGTGCCAGCAGTTACTCGCCGGGGGGGGATGGCTACACCTTC.

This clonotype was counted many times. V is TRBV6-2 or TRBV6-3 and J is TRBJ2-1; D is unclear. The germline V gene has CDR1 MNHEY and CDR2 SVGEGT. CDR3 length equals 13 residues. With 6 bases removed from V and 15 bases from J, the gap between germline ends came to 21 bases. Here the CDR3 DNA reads TGTGCCAGCAGCAACCGGAAGGTGTTCTGGCGGTTCTTC. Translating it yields CASSNRKVFWRFF.